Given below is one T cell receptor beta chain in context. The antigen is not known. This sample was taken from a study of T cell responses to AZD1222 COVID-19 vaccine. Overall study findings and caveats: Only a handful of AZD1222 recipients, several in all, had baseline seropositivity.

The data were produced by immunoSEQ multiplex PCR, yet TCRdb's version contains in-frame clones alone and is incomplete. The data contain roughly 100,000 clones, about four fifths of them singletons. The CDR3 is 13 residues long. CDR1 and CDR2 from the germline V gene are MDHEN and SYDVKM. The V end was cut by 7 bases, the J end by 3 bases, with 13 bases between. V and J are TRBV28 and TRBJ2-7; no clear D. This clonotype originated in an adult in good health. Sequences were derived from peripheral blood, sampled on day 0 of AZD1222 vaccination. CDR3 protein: CASTPARYYEQYF. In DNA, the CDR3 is TGTGCCAGCACCCCTGCCCGGTACTACGAGCAGTACTTC.